This TCR beta chain comes out of a study of T-cell reconstitution after alpha-beta-depleted transplantation in children. TCRbeta library preparation incorporated unique molecular identifiers. TCRdb re-called the PCR reads through MiXCR, storing one row per CDR3 protein. Altogether some 640,000 distinct CDR3 sequences are present, approximately 15% being singletons, with the ten largest covering under 1.2%. This clonotype was counted many times. The CDR3 is 15 amino acids. CDR1 is MNHEY, CDR2 SVGAGI, per germline. J was trimmed by 5 bases and V by 4 bases; bases with no gene match: 10. The material sequenced was PBMCs from the stem cell graft donor, taken from the stem cell graft. The origin of this receptor is a human donor who donated a stem cell graft to a child with acute myeloid leukemia. The rearrangement uses TRBV6-5 and TRBJ1-2; 7 positions agree with TRBD1. The DNA for the CDR3 is TGTGCCAGCAGTTCCCGACAGGGATTTATATATGGCTACACCTTC. It is translated as CASSSRQGFIYGYTF.